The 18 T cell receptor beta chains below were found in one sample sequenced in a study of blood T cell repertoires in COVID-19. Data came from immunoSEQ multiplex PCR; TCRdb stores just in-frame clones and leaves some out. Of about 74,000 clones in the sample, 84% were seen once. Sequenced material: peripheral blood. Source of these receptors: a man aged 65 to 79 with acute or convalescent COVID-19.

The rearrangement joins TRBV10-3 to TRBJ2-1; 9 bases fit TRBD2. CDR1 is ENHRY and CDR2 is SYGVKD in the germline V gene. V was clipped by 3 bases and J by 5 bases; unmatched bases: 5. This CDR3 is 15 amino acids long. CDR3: CAISEGGRANNEQFF. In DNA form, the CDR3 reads TGTGCCATCAGTGAAGGCGGGAGGGCCAACAATGAGCAGTTCTTC.

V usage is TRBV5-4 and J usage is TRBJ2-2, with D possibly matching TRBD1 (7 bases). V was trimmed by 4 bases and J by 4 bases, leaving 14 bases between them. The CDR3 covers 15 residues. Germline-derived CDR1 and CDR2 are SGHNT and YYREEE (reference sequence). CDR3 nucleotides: TGTGCCAGCAGCGCGGGACAGAGGATCACCGGGGAGCTGTTTTTT. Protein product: CASSAGQRITGELFF.

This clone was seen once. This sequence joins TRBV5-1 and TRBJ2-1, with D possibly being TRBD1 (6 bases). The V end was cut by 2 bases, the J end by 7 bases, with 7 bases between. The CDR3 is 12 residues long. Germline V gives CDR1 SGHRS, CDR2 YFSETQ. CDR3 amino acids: CASSLQGNEQFF. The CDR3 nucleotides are TGCGCCAGCAGCTTACAGGGAAATGAGCAGTTCTTC.

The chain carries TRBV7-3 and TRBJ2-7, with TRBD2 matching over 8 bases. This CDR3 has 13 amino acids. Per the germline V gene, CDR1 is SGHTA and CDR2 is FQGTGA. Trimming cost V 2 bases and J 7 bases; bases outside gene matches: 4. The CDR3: CASSLVLAGEQYF. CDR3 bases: TGTGCCAGCAGCTTAGTCCTAGCGGGTGAGCAGTACTTC. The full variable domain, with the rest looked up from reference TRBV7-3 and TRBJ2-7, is GAGVSQTPSNKVTEKGKYVELRCDPISGHTALYWYRQSLGQGPEFLIYFQGTGAADDSGLPNDRFFAVRPEGSVSTLKIQRTERGDSAVYLCASSLVLAGEQYFGPGTRLTVT.

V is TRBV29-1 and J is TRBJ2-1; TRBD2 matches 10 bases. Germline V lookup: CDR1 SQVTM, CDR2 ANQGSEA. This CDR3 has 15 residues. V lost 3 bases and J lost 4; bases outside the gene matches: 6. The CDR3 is CSVDRTSGPYNEQFF. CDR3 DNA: TGCAGCGTTGACCGGACTAGCGGACCTTACAATGAGCAGTTCTTC.

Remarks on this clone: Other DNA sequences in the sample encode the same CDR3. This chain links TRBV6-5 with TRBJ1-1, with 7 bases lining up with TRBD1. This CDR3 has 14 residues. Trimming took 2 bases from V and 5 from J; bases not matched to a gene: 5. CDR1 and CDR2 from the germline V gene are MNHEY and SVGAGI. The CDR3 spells CASSYGDRDTEAFF. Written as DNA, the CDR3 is TGTGCCAGCAGTTACGGGGACAGAGATACTGAAGCTTTCTTT.

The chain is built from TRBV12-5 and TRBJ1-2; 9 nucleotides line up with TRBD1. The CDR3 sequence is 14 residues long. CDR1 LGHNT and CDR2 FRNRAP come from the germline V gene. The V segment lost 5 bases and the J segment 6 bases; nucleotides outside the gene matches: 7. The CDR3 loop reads CASGPDRGSDGYTF. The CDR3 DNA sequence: TGTGCTAGTGGTCCGGACAGGGGATCGGATGGCTACACCTTC.

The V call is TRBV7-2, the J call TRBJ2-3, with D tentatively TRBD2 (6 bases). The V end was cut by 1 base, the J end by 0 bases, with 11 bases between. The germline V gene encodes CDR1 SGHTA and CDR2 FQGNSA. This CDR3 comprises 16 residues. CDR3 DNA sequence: TGTGCCAGCAGCTTAGTGCCCGGAGGGAGCACAGATACGCAGTATTTT. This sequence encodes CASSLVPGGSTDTQYF.

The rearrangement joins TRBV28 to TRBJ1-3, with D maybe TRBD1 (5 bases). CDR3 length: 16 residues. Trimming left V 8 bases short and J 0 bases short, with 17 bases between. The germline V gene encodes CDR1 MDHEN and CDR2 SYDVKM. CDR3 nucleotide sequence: TGTGCCAGCCTAACCGGGGGAATCCCCTCTGGAAACACCATATATTTT. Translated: CASLTGGIPSGNTIYF.

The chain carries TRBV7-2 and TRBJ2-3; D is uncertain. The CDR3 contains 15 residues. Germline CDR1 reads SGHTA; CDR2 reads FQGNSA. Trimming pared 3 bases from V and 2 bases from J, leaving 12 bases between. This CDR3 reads CASSFRQAYTDTQYF. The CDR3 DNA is TGTGCCAGCAGCTTCAGGCAGGCATACACAGATACGCAGTATTTT.

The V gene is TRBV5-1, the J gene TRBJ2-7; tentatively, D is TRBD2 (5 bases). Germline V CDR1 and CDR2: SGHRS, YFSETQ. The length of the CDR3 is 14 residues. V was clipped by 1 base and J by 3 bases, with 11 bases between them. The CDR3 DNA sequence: TGCGCCAGCAGCTTGAAGGCCGGGAACTACGAGCAGTACTTC. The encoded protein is CASSLKAGNYEQYF.

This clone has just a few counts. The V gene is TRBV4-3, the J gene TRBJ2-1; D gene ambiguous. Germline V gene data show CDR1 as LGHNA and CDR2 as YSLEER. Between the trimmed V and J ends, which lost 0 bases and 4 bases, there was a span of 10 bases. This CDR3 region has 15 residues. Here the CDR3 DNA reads TGCGCCAGCAGCCAAGAAATAGCCACGTACAATGAGCAGTTCTTC. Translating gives CASSQEIATYNEQFF.

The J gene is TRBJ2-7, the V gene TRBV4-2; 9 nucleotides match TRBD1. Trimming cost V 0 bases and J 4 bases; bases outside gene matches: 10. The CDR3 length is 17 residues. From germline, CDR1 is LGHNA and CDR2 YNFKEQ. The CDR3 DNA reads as TGTGCCAGCAGCCAAGACGCCGGGACAGGGTACAAGTACGAGCAGTACTTC. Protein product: CASSQDAGTGYKYEQYF.

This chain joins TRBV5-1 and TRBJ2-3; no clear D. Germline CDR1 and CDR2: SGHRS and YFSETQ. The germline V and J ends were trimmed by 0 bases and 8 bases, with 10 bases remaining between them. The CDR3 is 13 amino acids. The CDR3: CASSLDGGGTQYF. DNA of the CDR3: TGCGCCAGCAGCTTGGACGGTGGCGGTACGCAGTATTTT.

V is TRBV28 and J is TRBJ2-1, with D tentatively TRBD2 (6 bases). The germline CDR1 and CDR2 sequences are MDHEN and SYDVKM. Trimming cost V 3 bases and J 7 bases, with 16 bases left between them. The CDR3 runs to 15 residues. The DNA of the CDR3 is TGTGCCAGCAGTTTGAGGTCGGGAGCTACGAATGAGCAGTTCTTC. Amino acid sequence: CASSLRSGATNEQFF.

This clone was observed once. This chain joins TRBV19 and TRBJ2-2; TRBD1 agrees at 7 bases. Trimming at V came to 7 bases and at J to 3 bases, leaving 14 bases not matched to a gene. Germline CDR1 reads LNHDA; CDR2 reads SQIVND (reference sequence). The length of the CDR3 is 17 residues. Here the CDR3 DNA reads TGTGCCAGTAAGGGGGCCACCGACCTGGGGGACACCGGGGAGCTGTTTTTT. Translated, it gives CASKGATDLGDTGELFF. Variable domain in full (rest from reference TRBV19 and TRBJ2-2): DGGITQSPKYLFRKEGQNVTLSCEQNLNHDAMYWYRQDPGQGLRLIYYSQIVNDFQKGDIAEGYSVSREKKESFPLTVTSAQKNPTAFYLCASKGATDLGDTGELFFGEGSRLTVL.

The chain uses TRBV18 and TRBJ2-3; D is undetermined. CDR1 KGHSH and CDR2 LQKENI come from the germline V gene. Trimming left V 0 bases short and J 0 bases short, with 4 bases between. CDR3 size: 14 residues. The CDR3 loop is CASSPPASTDTQYF. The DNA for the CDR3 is TGTGCCAGCTCACCACCGGCTAGCACAGATACGCAGTATTTT.

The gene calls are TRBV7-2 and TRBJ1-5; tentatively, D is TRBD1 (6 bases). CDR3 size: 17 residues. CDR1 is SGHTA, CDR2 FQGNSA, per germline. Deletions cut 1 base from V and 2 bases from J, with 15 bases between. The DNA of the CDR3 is TGTGCCAGCAGCTTAGTTGGGGGGGCTTTGGGCAATCAGCCCCAGCATTTT. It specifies CASSLVGGALGNQPQHF. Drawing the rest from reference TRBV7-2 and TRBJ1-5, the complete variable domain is GAGVSQSPSNKVTEKGKDVELRCDPISGHTALYWYRQSLGQGLEFLIYFQGNSAPDKSGLPSDRFSAERTGGSVSTLTIQRTQQEDSAVYLCASSLVGGALGNQPQHFGDGTRLSIL.